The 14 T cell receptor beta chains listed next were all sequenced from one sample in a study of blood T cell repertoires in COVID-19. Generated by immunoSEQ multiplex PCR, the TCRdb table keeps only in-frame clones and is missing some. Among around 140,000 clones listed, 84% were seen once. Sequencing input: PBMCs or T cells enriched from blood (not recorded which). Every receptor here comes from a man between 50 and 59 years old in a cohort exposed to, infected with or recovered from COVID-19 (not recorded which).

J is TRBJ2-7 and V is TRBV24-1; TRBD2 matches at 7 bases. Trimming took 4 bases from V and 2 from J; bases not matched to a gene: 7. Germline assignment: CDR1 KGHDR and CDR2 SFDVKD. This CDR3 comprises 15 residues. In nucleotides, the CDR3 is TGTGCCACCAGTGACCCGCCTAGCGGAGCCTACGAGCAGTACTTC. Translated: CATSDPPSGAYEQYF.

DNA for the CDR3: TGTGCCAGCAGTTTTGGGCGGGAGGGGAGCTCCTACAATGAGCAGTTCTTC. Its translation is CASSFGREGSSYNEQFF. V usage is TRBV28 and J usage is TRBJ2-1; TRBD2 aligns across 9 bases. Germline CDR1 MDHEN, CDR2 SYDVKM. V was pared by 3 bases and J by 0 bases, with 6 bases of the junction left unmatched. The CDR3 totals 17 residues.

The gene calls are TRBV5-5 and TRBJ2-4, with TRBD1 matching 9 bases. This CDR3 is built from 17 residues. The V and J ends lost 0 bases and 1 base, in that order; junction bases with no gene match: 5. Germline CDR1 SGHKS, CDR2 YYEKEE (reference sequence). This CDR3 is CASSLDRGQDAKNIQYF. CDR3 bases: TGTGCCAGCAGCTTGGACAGGGGGCAGGACGCCAAAAACATTCAGTACTTC.

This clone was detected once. In DNA, the CDR3 is TGCAGCGTACAGAAACAGGGGATGAACACTGAAGCTTTCTTT. It is translated as CSVQKQGMNTEAFF. This chain uses TRBV29-1 with TRBJ1-1; 7 bases fit TRBD1. The V gene's germline CDR1 is SQVTM and CDR2 ANQGSEA. V shed 6 bases and J 0 bases; nucleotides not matched to a gene: 7. The CDR3 has 14 residues.

The CDR3 DNA is TGTGCCAGCAGTTTATCGGGACACTGGGCTTTCTTT. Its protein is CASSLSGHWAFF. The V gene is TRBV12-3 or TRBV12-4, the J gene TRBJ1-1, with TRBD1 as a possible D gene (6 bases). The CDR3 is 12 residues long. Deletions cut 2 bases from V and 11 bases from J, with 12 bases between.

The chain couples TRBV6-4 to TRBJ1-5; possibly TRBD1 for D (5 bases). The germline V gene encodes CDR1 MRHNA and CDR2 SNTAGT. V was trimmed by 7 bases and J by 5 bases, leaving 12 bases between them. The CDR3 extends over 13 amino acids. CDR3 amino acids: CASIQGEYQPQHF. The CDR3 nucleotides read TGTGCCAGCATCCAGGGTGAATATCAGCCCCAGCATTTT.

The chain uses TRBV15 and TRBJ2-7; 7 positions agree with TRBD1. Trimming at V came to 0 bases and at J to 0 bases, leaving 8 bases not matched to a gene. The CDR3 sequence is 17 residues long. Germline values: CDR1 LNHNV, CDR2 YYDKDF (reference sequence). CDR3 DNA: TGTGCCACCAGCAGAGATATAGGGGGACAGCCCTCCTACGAGCAGTACTTC. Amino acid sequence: CATSRDIGGQPSYEQYF. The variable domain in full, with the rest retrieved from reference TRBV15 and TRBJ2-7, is DAMVIQNPRYQVTQFGKPVTLSCSQTLNHNVMYWYQQKSSQAPKLLFHYYDKDFNNEADTPDNFQSRRPNTSFCFLDIRSPGLGDTAMYLCATSRDIGGQPSYEQYFGPGTRLTVT.

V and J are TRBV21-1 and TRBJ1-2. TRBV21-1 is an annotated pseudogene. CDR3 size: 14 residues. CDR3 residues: CASSNKGDNYGYTF. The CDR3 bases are TGTGCCAGCAGCAATAAAGGAGATAACTATGGCTACACCTTC.

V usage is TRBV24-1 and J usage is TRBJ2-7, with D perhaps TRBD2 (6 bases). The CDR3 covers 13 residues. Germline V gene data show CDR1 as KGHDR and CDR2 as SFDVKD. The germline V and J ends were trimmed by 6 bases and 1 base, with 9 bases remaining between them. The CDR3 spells CATSTGGSYEQYF. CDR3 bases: TGTGCCACCAGTACCGGGGGTTCCTACGAGCAGTACTTC.

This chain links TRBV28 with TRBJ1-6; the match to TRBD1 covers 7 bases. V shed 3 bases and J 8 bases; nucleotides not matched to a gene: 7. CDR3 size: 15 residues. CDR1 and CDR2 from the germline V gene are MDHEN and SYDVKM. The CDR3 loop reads CASSLDRSSDSPLHF. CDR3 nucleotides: TGTGCCAGCAGTTTGGACAGGTCAAGTGATTCACCCCTCCACTTT.

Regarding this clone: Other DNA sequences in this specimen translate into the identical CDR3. The CDR3 is CASSRQGGNEKLFF. In DNA, the CDR3 is TGTGCCAGTAGCAGACAGGGCGGAAATGAAAAACTGTTTTTT. The rearrangement links TRBV19 to TRBJ1-4; TRBD1 matches 7 bases. V was pared by 6 bases and J by 5 bases, with 6 bases of the junction left unmatched. Germline V gene sequence: CDR1 LNHDA, CDR2 SQIVND (reference sequence). The CDR3 length is 14 residues.

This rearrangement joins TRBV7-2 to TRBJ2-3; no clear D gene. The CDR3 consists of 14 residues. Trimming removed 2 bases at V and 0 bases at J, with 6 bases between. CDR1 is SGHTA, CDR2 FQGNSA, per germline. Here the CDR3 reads CASSLSHSTDTQYF. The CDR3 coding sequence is TGTGCCAGCAGCTTAAGCCATAGCACAGATACGCAGTATTTT.

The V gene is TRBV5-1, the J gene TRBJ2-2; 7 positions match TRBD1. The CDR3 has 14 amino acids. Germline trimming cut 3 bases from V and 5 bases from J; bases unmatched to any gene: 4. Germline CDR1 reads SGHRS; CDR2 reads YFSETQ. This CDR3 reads CASSSHRGTGELFF. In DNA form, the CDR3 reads TGCGCCAGCAGCTCCCACAGGGGTACCGGGGAGCTGTTTTTT. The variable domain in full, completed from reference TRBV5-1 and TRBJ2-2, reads KAGVTQTPRYLIKTRGQQVTLSCSPISGHRSVSWYQQTPGQGLQFLFEYFSETQRNKGNFPGRFSGRQFSNSRSEMNVSTLELGDSALYLCASSSHRGTGELFFGEGSRLTVL.

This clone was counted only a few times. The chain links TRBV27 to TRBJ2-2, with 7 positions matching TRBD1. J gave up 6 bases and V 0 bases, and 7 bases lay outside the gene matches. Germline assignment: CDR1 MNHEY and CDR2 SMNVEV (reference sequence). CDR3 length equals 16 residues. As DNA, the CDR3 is TGTGCCAGCAGTTTATCGGACAGGTGGGGTCCCGGGGAGCTGTTTTTT. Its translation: CASSLSDRWGPGELFF.